This TCR beta chain derives from a study of blood T cells in healthy people across ages. Findings and caveats of the study: Naive T cell percentage by flow cytometry tracked strongly with beta diversity. Diversity was higher, and naive CD4+ cells more numerous, in long-lived donors than in aged donors.

This clonotype was detected only a few times. No antigen is known for it. CDR1 and CDR2 from the germline V gene are SGHAT and FQNNGV. Trimming removed 3 bases from V and 7 bases from J; junction bases left unmatched: 7. The CDR3 sequence is 14 residues long. The extraction recovered at least 6 micrograms of total RNA per sample. Alongside a J-beta primer mix, a sample-barcoded 5' primer served in a second PCR lasting roughly 7 to 11 cycles. Using its own MiXCR run on the 5' RACE reads, TCRdb lists one record per CDR3 protein. The repertoire holds roughly 1.5 million distinct CDR3 sequences, with less than 45% as singletons.

Sequenced material: blood. This clonotype was obtained from a woman younger than 30 in good health. The chain carries TRBV11-2 and TRBJ1-2; 8 positions agree with TRBD1. In DNA form, the CDR3 reads TGTGCCAGCAGCTTCTCCGGACAGGGTAGTGGCTACACCTTC. Amino acids: CASSFSGQGSGYTF. The whole variable domain, remainder taken from reference TRBV11-2 and TRBJ1-2, is EAGVAQSPRYKIIEKRQSVAFWCNPISGHATLYWYQQILGQGPKLLIQFQNNGVVDDSQLPKDRFSAERLKGVDSTLKIQPAKLEDSAVYLCASSFSGQGSGYTFGSGTRLTVV.